This T cell receptor (delta chain) was found in a study of gamma-delta chains in newborns, infants, children. On the study more broadly: Microbial exposure reportedly drives polyclonal innate γδ T cell expansion after birth.

The CDR3 extends over 23 amino acids. Germline CDR1 reads TSWWSYY; CDR2 reads QGS. With CATT, TCRdb re-called clones from the reads. The sample has about 4,200 delta-chain clones; approximately 14% are singletons. As to this clone: A read error may explain this, as a much larger clone is one base away.

The clonotype originates from a child who was a newborn, infant or young child, either healthy, febrile or measles-vaccinated (not recorded which). The source material was blood. This chain links TRDV1 with TRDJ1; 9 positions match TRDD3. The CDR3 DNA reads as TGTGCTCTTGGGGAAACAAGGTTCCTTCAGGCCACGTACTGGGGGAGAGACACCGATAAACCCATCTTT. Protein: CALGETRFLQATYWGRDTDKPIF.